This T cell receptor beta chain is drawn from a study of CXCR3-negative and CXCR3-positive naive CD8 T cells. Study-wide results and caveats: Similar TRBV-TRBJ gene usage was seen in naive CXCR3-negative and CXCR3-positive cells, but not in memory cells. Whereas both naive subsets had comparably high diversity, memory CD8+ cells had much lower diversity.

Turning to this clonotype: Its specificity is not known.

Sorting yielded triplicates of 300,000 to 350,000 cells for each CD8+ T cell subset. A CD45RO-CCR7+CD27+CD95- profile was what naive CD8+ T cells displayed. Through 5' RACE with UMI labels, the TRB cDNA libraries were prepared. Reanalyzing the 5' RACE reads, TCRdb keeps one entry per CDR3 protein, without DNA. The listing records some 50,000 distinct CDR3 sequences. CDR1 SGHDN and CDR2 FVKESK come from the germline V gene. The CDR3 runs 14 residues. The chain uses TRBV14 and TRBJ2-1. This clonotype originated in a human donor in good health. Some clones in this sample may be carry-over from other donors' samples. What was sequenced was naive CXCR3- CD8+ T cells from blood. Documented subset: CD45RO-CCR7+CD27+CD95- naive CD8+ T cells lacking CXCR3 (TNR3-). The chain's CDR3 is CASSQDWQRNEQFF.